This TCR beta chain was captured by sequencing in a study of blood T cell repertoires in COVID-19. The trim removed 6 bases at V and 7 bases at J, leaving 11 bases unmatched. The CDR3 length is 14 residues. Germline-derived CDR1 and CDR2 are MNHEY and SMNVEV (reference sequence). Produced via immunoSEQ multiplex PCR; TCRdb's table is partial and in-frame only. The sample has about 220,000 clones, 80% to 90% seen once; the top ten hold under 4%. What was sequenced was PBMCs or T cells enriched from blood (not recorded which). The sequence came from a woman between 40 and 55 years old with acute COVID-19. J is TRBJ1-2 and V is TRBV27; TRBD1 aligns across 7 bases. This CDR3 is CASSPGAGGSGYTF. The CDR3 bases are TGTGCCAGCAGCCCAGGGGCAGGGGGAAGTGGCTACACCTTC.